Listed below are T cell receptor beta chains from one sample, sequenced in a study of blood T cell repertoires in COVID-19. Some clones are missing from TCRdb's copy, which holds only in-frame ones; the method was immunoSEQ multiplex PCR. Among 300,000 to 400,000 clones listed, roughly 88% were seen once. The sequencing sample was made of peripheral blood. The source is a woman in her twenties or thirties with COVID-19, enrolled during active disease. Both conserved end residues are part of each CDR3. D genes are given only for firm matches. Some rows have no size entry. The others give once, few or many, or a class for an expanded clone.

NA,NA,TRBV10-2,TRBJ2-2,CAGGGLSGEGELFF,TGCGCCGGCGGTGGACTCTCAGGGGAGGGTGAGCTGTTTTTT
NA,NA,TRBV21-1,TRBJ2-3,CASSNYQGAADTQYF,TGTGCCAGCAGCAACTATCAGGGGGCGGCAGATACGCAGTATTTT
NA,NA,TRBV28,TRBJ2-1,CASSSPGGTHNEQFF,TGTGCCAGCAGTTCCCCAGGGGGGACACACAATGAGCAGTTCTTC
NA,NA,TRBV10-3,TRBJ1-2,CAISEGQGSNYGYTF,TGTGCCATCAGTGAAGGTCAGGGATCTAACTATGGCTACACCTTC
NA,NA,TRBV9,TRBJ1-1,CASSALTGRGTEAFF,TGTGCCAGCAGCGCCTTGACAGGCCGAGGCACTGAAGCTTTCTTT
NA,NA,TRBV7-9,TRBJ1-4,CASTLGQRNEKLFF,TGTGCCAGCACCCTCGGGCAGCGGAATGAAAAACTGTTTTTT
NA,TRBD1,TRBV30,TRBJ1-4,CAWSVQGATNEKLFF,TGTGCCTGGAGTGTACAGGGGGCAACTAATGAAAAACTGTTTTTT
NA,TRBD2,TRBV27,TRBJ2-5,CASSFIAGGPGETQYF,TGTGCCAGCAGTTTTATTGCGGGAGGGCCGGGGGAGACCCAGTACTTC
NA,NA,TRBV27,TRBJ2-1,CASSFWAGNEQFF,TGTGCCAGCAGTTTTTGGGCAGGGAATGAGCAGTTCTTC
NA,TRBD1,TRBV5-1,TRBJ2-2,CASSFTAGQGAGELFF,TGCGCCAGCAGCTTCACGGCGGGACAGGGGGCCGGGGAGCTGTTTTTT
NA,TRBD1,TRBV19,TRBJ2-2,CASSILRQGTNTGELFF,TGTGCCAGTAGTATCCTGAGACAGGGGACGAACACCGGGGAGCTGTTTTTT
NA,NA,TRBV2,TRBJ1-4,CASILGGGRKEKLFF,TGTGCCAGCATACTAGGAGGAGGGCGAAAAGAAAAACTGTTTTTT
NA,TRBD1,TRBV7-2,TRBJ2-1,CASSLGWSGQGFDNEQFF,TGTGCCAGCAGCTTAGGGTGGTCGGGACAGGGTTTTGACAATGAGCAGTTCTTC
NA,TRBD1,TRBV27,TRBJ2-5,CASRNDRVGETQYF,TGTGCCAGCAGGAATGACAGGGTTGGGGAGACCCAGTACTTC
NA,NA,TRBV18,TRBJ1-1,CASSPDRRSLEAFF,TGTGCCAGCTCTCCCGACAGGAGATCTCTTGAAGCTTTCTTT
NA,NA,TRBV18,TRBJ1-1,CASSGGEDTEAFF,TGTGCCAGCTCAGGGGGCGAGGACACTGAAGCTTTCTTT
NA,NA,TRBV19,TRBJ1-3,CASSIPGLPENTIYF,TGTGCCAGTAGTATACCGGGACTGCCGGAGAACACCATATATTTT
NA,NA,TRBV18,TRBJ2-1,CASSTSNEQFF,TGTGCCAGCTCCACGAGCAATGAGCAGTTCTTC
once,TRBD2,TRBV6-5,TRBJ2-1,CASSSLTSGSEQFF,TGTGCCTCCTCCTCGCTTACTAGCGGTTCTGAGCAGTTCTTC
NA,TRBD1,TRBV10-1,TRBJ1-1,CASSEEQGPSEAFF,TGCGCCAGCAGTGAGGAACAGGGGCCCAGTGAAGCTTTCTTT
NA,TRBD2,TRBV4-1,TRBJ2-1,CASSQEELAGGFVEQFF,TGCGCCAGCAGCCAAGAGGAACTAGCGGGAGGGTTTGTGGAGCAGTTCTTC
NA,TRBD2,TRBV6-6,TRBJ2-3,CATSPGLTLDTQYF,TGTGCCACCTCTCCGGGACTAACGTTGGATACGCAGTATTTT
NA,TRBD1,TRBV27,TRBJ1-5,CASSLSGQGWVQPQHF,TGTGCCAGCAGTTTATCAGGACAGGGATGGGTTCAGCCCCAGCATTTT
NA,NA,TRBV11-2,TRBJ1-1,CASSLGRRQVGTEAFF,TGTGCCAGCAGCTTAGGACGTAGACAGGTGGGCACTGAAGCTTTCTTT
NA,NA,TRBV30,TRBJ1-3,CAWSVRLRDGSGNTIYF,TGTGCCTGGAGTGTCCGACTGAGGGATGGCTCTGGAAACACCATATATTTT
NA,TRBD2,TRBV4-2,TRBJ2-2,CASSQAGRLAGTGELFF,TGTGCCAGCAGCCAAGCGGGGAGACTAGCGGGGACCGGGGAGCTGTTTTTT
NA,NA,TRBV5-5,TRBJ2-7,CASSLEGPGSNEQYF,TGTGCCAGCAGCTTGGAAGGTCCAGGGTCAAACGAGCAGTACTTC
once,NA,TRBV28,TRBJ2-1,CASSPLGSVSYNEQFF,TGTGCCAGCAGTCCCCTGGGCAGTGTATCCTACAATGAGCAGTTCTTC
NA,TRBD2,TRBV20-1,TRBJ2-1,CSASPPLAGVNEQFF,TGCAGTGCTAGTCCTCCACTAGCGGGAGTTAATGAGCAGTTCTTC
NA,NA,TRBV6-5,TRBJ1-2,CASRIGAGYGYTF,TGTGCCAGCAGAATAGGGGCTGGGTATGGCTACACCTTC
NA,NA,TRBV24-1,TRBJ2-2,CATRSGFENTGELFF,TGTGCCACGAGAAGCGGATTCGAGAACACCGGGGAGCTGTTTTTT
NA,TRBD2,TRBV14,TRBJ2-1,CASSPLAGGYNEQFF,TGTGCCAGCAGCCCTCTAGCGGGAGGGTACAATGAGCAGTTCTTC
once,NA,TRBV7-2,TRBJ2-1,CASSFDRRADEQFF,TGTGCCAGCAGCTTTGACAGGCGAGCCGATGAGCAGTTCTTC
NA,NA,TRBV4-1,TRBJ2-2,CASSQDFGRVNTGELFF,TGCGCCAGCAGCCAAGATTTCGGCAGGGTGAACACCGGGGAGCTGTTTTTT
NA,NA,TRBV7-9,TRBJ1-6,CASSPSKTAGSPLHF,TGTGCCAGCAGCCCCTCTAAGACTGCCGGATCACCCCTCCACTTT
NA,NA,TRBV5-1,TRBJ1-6,CASSLGREENSPLHF,TGCGCCAGCAGCTTGGGGAGGGAAGAGAATTCACCCCTCCACTTT
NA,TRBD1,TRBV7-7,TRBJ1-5,CASSLDGMTGAPNQPQHF,TGTGCCAGCAGCTTAGATGGTATGACAGGGGCCCCCAATCAGCCCCAGCATTTT
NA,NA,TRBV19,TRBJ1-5,CASSMPLGAGNQPQHF,TGTGCCAGTAGTATGCCTTTGGGCGCGGGGAATCAGCCCCAGCATTTT
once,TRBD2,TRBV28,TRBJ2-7,CASSLLLAGAHEQYF,TGTGCCAGCAGTTTACTTCTAGCGGGAGCCCACGAGCAGTACTTC
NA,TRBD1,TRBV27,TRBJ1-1,CASSLWEGQGAEAFF,TGTGCCAGCAGTTTATGGGAGGGACAGGGGGCTGAAGCTTTCTTT
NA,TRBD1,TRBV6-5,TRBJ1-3,CASSYQGQGTGNTIYF,TGTGCCAGCAGTTACCAGGGACAGGGGACGGGAAACACCATATATTTT